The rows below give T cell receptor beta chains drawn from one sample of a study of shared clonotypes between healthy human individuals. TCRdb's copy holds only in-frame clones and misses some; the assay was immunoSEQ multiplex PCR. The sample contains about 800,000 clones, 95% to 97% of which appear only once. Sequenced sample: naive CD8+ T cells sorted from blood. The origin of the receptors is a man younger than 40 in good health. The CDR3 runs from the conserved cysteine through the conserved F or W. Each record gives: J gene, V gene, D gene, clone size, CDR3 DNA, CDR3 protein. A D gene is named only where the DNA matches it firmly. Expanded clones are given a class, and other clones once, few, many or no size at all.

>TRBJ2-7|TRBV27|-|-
TGTGCCAGCAGTACCCCCTACGAGCAGTACTTC
CASSTPYEQYF
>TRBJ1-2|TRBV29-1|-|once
TGCAGCGTTTCGAGGACAGTTGAAAACTATGGCTACACCTTC
CSVSRTVENYGYTF
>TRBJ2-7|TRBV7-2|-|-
TGTGCCAGCAGCTTGACAGTTGACTACGAGCAGTACTTC
CASSLTVDYEQYF
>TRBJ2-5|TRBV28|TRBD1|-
TGTGCCAGCGGGAAAGGACAGGGAACACAAGAGACCCAGTACTTC
CASGKGQGTQETQYF
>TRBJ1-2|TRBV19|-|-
TGTGCCAGTAGTGCCACAGCTAACTATGGCTACACCTTC
CASSATANYGYTF
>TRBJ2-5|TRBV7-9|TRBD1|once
TGTGCCAGCAGCCATTCACAGGGGGCGAGAAAGACCCAGTACTTC
CASSHSQGARKTQYF
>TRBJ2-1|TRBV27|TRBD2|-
TGTGCCAGCAGTTATACGGCGGGAGGGAGCTACAATGAGCAGTTCTTC
CASSYTAGGSYNEQFF
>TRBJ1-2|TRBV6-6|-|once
TGTGCCAGCAGTTACGGGGGGCTCTATGGCTACACCTTC
CASSYGGLYGYTF
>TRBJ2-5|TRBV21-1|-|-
TGTGCCATAGGACGAGAGACCCAGTACTTC
CAIGRETQYF
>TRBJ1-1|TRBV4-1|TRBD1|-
TGCGCCAGCAGCCAAGGAATCCCGGGACAGGGGAACACTGAAGCTTTCTTT
CASSQGIPGQGNTEAFF
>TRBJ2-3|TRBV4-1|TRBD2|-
TGCGCCAGCAGCCAAGAGCCCCAGCGGGGGGGGGCAGATACGCAGTATTTT
CASSQEPQRGGADTQYF
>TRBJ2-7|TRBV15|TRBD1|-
TGTGCCACGAAAAGGGACAGGGGCCACTACGAGCAGTACTTC
CATKRDRGHYEQYF
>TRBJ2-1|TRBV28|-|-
TGTGCCAGCAGTTTAGGTGGCAGCTACAATGAGCAGTTCTTC
CASSLGGSYNEQFF
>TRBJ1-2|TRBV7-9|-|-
TGTGCCAGCAGCTCAAGGACAGCCCCGGCTAACTATGGCTACACCTTC
CASSSRTAPANYGYTF
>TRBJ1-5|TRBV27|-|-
TGTGCCAGCAGCCTCCAGCCTAATCAGCCCCAGCATTTT
CASSLQPNQPQHF
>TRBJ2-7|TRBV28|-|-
TGTGCCAGCAGTTTGGGGGTCGAGCAGTACTTC
CASSLGVEQYF
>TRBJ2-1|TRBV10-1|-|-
TGCGCCAGCAGCCCCACAGGGTTTACCTACAATGAGCAGTTCTTC
CASSPTGFTYNEQFF
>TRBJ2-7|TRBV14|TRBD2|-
TGTGCCAGCAGCCAAACCGGGACTAGCGCCTCCTACGAGCAGTACTTC
CASSQTGTSASYEQYF
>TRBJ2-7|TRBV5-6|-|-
TGTGCCAGCAGCTTGGAACTAGAGGCCTACGAGCAGTACTTC
CASSLELEAYEQYF